Following are 23 T cell receptor beta chains from one sample sequenced in a study of T-cell memory formation after mild COVID-19. TCRdb processed the 5' RACE reads anew with MiXCR; each CDR3 protein has one entry. This table holds under 150,000 distinct CDR3 sequences, 20% to 25% found once. Sequenced sample: PBMCs or a T cell subset sorted from them (not recorded which). The receptors come from a man younger than 35 who had mild COVID-19 (a few samples of this study predate the infection). Cell type and time point are not known.

The rearrangement links TRBV2 to TRBJ2-3; D unresolved. V was clipped by 3 bases and J by 6 bases, with 10 bases between them. The CDR3 is 13 amino acids. Germline CDR1 SNHLY, CDR2 FYNNEI. The CDR3 sequence is CASSDLGRDTQYF. The CDR3 bases are TGTGCCAGCAGTGACTTGGGCCGGGATACGCAGTATTTT.

The CDR3 region has the DNA TGTGCCAGCAGCTTAGGTTCCCGCGGGGACACAGATACGCAGTATTTT. It is translated as CASSLGSRGDTDTQYF. This chain uses TRBV11-2 with TRBJ2-3, with TRBD2 as a possible D gene (6 bases). This CDR3 is built from 16 residues. Germline CDR1 and CDR2: SGHAT and FQNNGV. The ends were cut back, 1 base at V and 2 bases at J, with 13 bases in the middle. The entire variable domain, with the rest obtained from reference TRBV11-2 and TRBJ2-3, is as follows: EAGVAQSPRYKIIEKRQSVAFWCNPISGHATLYWYQQILGQGPKLLIQFQNNGVVDDSQLPKDRFSAERLKGVDSTLKIQPAKLEDSAVYLCASSLGSRGDTDTQYFGPGTRLTVL.

This clonotype has more than one count but fewer than ten. This chain uses TRBV7-9 with TRBJ2-7, with 8 bases identical to TRBD1. Germline V lookup: CDR1 SEHNR, CDR2 FQNEAQ (reference sequence). V shed 1 base, J shed 4 bases, and the junction held 6 bases outside the gene matches. The CDR3 extends over 15 amino acids. The CDR3 DNA reads as TGTGCCAGCAGCTTAGATACCAGGGGGCCTTACGAGCAGTACTTC. Protein product: CASSLDTRGPYEQYF.

At least ten counts were recorded for this clonotype. The chain employs TRBV5-8 and TRBJ2-3; 13 nucleotides align to TRBD2. After removal of 3 bases from V and 3 bases from J, the junction contained 1 base not matched to a gene. Looked up from germline, CDR1 is SGHTS and CDR2 is YDEGEE. This CDR3 spans 15 amino acids. The CDR3 bases are TGTGCCAGCAGCTCGGGACTAGCGGGGACAGATACGCAGTATTTT. It specifies CASSSGLAGTDTQYF. The full variable domain, with the rest looked up from reference TRBV5-8 and TRBJ2-3, is EAGVTQSPTHLIKTRGQQATLRCSPISGHTSVYWYQQALGLGLQFLLWYDEGEERNRGNFPPRFSGRQFPNYSSELNVNALELEDSALYLCASSSGLAGTDTQYFGPGTRLTVL.

This clonotype showed up just a few times. The V and J genes are TRBV20-1 and TRBJ2-6, with D tentatively TRBD2 (5 bases). This CDR3 is built from 16 residues. V was pared by 3 bases and J by 1 base, with 13 bases between. Germline V lookup: CDR1 DFQATT, CDR2 SNEGSKA (reference sequence). The CDR3 DNA is TGCAGTGCTAGCCGTGGAGGCGGGTCTGGGGCCAACGTCCTGACTTTC. Translation gives CSASRGGGSGANVLTF.

The rearrangement joins TRBV13 to TRBJ2-7; possible D gene TRBD2, 6 bases. This CDR3 has 14 residues. CDR1 and CDR2 (germline): PRHDT, FYEKMQ (reference sequence). V dropped 0 bases and J dropped 2 bases, with 8 bases sitting between them. The CDR3 DNA is TGTGCCAGCAGCTTAGGCGGGGGTCCCTACGAGCAGTACTTC. This codes for CASSLGGGPYEQYF. Based on the CDR3 plus reference TRBV13 and TRBJ2-7, the full variable domain is AAGVIQSPRHLIKEKRETATLKCYPIPRHDTVYWYQQGPGQDPQFLISFYEKMQSDKGSIPDRFSAQQFSDYHSELNMSSLELGDSALYFCASSLGGGPYEQYFGPGTRLTVT.

This clonotype was seen once. The chain employs TRBV5-1 and TRBJ2-2, with TRBD2 identical over 8 bases. Germline assignment: CDR1 SGHRS and CDR2 YFSETQ. The trim removed 0 bases at V and 4 bases at J, leaving 5 bases unmatched. This CDR3 spans 16 amino acids. The CDR3 reads CASSLASGGLTGELFF. In nucleotides, the CDR3 is TGCGCCAGCAGCTTGGCCAGCGGGGGACTCACCGGGGAGCTGTTTTTT.

This clonotype was recorded a few times. CDR3: CASSFTTANTEAFF. CDR3 nucleotide sequence: TGCGCCAGCAGCTTCACAACAGCGAACACTGAAGCTTTCTTT. The J gene is TRBJ1-1, the V gene TRBV5-1; no clear D. The CDR3 covers 14 residues. Trimming took off 2 bases at V and 1 base at J, with 9 bases between the two ends. Germline V gene lookup returns CDR1 SGHRS and CDR2 YFSETQ.

The chain combines TRBV27 with TRBJ2-6, with a weak D call TRBD2 (5 bases). The germline V gene has CDR1 MNHEY and CDR2 SMNVEV (reference sequence). The V end lost 4 bases, the J end lost 5 bases, and 21 bases lay between the germline ends. This CDR3 is 18 amino acids long. CDR3 residues: CASSSTETGILRANVLTF. CDR3 in DNA: TGTGCCAGCAGTTCAACAGAAACCGGGATCCTGAGGGCCAACGTCCTGACTTTC. The whole variable domain, remainder taken from reference TRBV27 and TRBJ2-6, is EAQVTQNPRYLITVTGKKLTVTCSQNMNHEYMSWYRQDPGLGLRQIYYSMNVEVTDKGDVPEGYKVSRKEKRNFPLILESPSPNQTSLYFCASSSTETGILRANVLTFGAGSRLTVL.

This clonotype has only a few counts. The chain employs TRBV6-4 and TRBJ2-5; D is possibly TRBD2 (5 bases). CDR1 and CDR2 (germline): MRHNA, SNTAGT. V gave up 0 bases and J gave up 4 bases, with 21 bases separating them. This CDR3 region has 18 residues. The CDR3 loop is CASSDSNPQRPSGETQYF. The CDR3 nucleotides are TGTGCCAGCAGTGACTCGAACCCCCAGCGCCCCAGCGGAGAGACCCAGTACTTC.

The genes are TRBV20-1 and TRBJ1-1; no clear D. The V end was cut by 0 bases, the J end by 0 bases, with 5 bases between. The CDR3 totals 13 residues. CDR1 is DFQATT and CDR2 is SNEGSKA in the germline V gene (reference sequence). CDR3 nucleotides: TGCAGTGCTAGAGATCGGGTGAACACTGAAGCTTTCTTT. Protein: CSARDRVNTEAFF.

In its sample, this clonotype ranks as medium-sized. The J gene is TRBJ2-7, the V gene TRBV30; TRBD1 might be the D (5 bases). CDR3 length: 13 residues. Deletions cut 0 bases from V and 4 bases from J, with 10 bases between. Germline loops: CDR1 GTSNPN, CDR2 SVGIG (reference sequence). CDR3 bases: TGTGCCTGGAGTGTACAGGTCCAGTACGAGCAGTACTTC. It yields the protein CAWSVQVQYEQYF.

The rearrangement uses TRBV4-3 and TRBJ1-5; possibly TRBD1 for D (5 bases). The germline CDR1 and CDR2 sequences are LGHNA and YSLEER. The V end was cut by 4 bases, the J end by 5 bases, with 9 bases between. This CDR3 has 13 amino acids. CDR3 protein: CASSLRGDQPQHF. CDR3 coding DNA: TGCGCCAGCAGCCTCCGGGGGGATCAGCCCCAGCATTTT.

The sample holds a few counts of this clonotype. The chain recombines TRBV5-6 with TRBJ1-5; 11 bases are a match to TRBD1. The germline gives CDR1 SGHDT, CDR2 YYEEEE. V shed 4 bases, J shed 0 bases, and the junction held 3 bases outside the gene matches. The CDR3 has 16 amino acids. The CDR3: CASSPDRGLSNQPQHF. The CDR3 DNA reads as TGTGCCAGCAGCCCGGACAGGGGGCTTAGCAATCAGCCCCAGCATTTT.

This chain uses TRBV11-1 with TRBJ2-3; TRBD2 aligns across 11 bases. V lost 3 bases and J lost 0; bases outside the gene matches: 8. The CDR3 has 18 residues. Germline V lookup: CDR1 SGHAT, CDR2 FQDESV (reference sequence). As DNA, the CDR3 is TGTGCCAGCAGCTTGAGATCGGGACTAGCGGTGAGCACAGATACGCAGTATTTT. Its translation is CASSLRSGLAVSTDTQYF. The whole variable domain, filled in from reference TRBV11-1 and TRBJ2-3, reads EAEVAQSPRYKITEKSQAVAFWCDPISGHATLYWYRQILGQGPELLVQFQDESVVDDSQLPKDRFSAERLKGVDSTLKIQPAELGDSAMYLCASSLRSGLAVSTDTQYFGPGTRLTVL.

This chain connects TRBV10-2 to TRBJ2-1; the D gene is possibly TRBD2 (6 bases). CDR1 and CDR2 (germline): WSHSY, SAAADI. The V end was cut by 3 bases, the J end by 6 bases, with 15 bases between. The CDR3 covers 15 residues. The CDR3 region is CASSDLGRAGNEQFF. The CDR3 DNA is TGCGCCAGCAGTGACCTGGGACGAGCGGGCAATGAGCAGTTCTTC.

The rearrangement links TRBV7-8 to TRBJ2-7; TRBD2 matches 10 bases. The CDR3 covers 15 residues. The ends lost 5 bases at V and 1 base at J; junction bases unmatched: 5. Per germline, CDR1 SGHVS and CDR2 FQNEAQ. The CDR3 DNA sequence: TGTGCCAGCAGCCCTATAGCGGGGGGTTCCTACGAGCAGTACTTC. Amino acids: CASSPIAGGSYEQYF.

This chain links TRBV5-1 with TRBJ1-1, with D maybe TRBD1 (5 bases). The length of the CDR3 is 14 residues. CDR1 SGHRS and CDR2 YFSETQ come from the germline V gene. The V and J ends lost 1 base and 1 base respectively, with 8 bases between them. CDR3 loop: CASSLFDRNTEAFF. The CDR3 nucleotides read TGCGCCAGCAGCTTGTTTGACAGGAACACTGAAGCTTTCTTT.

V is TRBV5-1 and J is TRBJ2-1; the D is unclear. The CDR3 consists of 14 residues. Germline V lookup: CDR1 SGHRS, CDR2 YFSETQ. V was trimmed by 0 bases and J by 9 bases, leaving 13 bases between them. In DNA form, the CDR3 reads TGCGCCAGCAGCTTGGGGGCGCCCCGTCGTGAGCAGTTCTTC. Protein sequence: CASSLGAPRREQFF.

The chain carries TRBV7-3 and TRBJ2-7, with TRBD2 identical over 9 bases. Germline V gene data show CDR1 as SGHTA and CDR2 as FQGTGA. The CDR3 runs to 14 residues. The V segment lost 6 bases and the J segment 3 bases; nucleotides outside the gene matches: 6. The CDR3 coding sequence is TGTGCCAGCAGTTATAGCGGGGGAAACTACGAGCAGTACTTC. It yields the protein CASSYSGGNYEQYF.

Comments on this clonotype: It is likely a read error, because the conserved phenylalanine at the end of the CDR3 is missing. The chain recombines TRBV29-1 with TRBJ2-1, with D perhaps TRBD2 (5 bases). The CDR3 is 12 amino acids. The V and J ends lost 4 bases and 5 bases respectively, with 9 bases between them. Per the germline V gene, CDR1 is SQVTM and CDR2 is ANQGSEA. CDR3 in amino acids: CSVVGGDNEQFL. For the CDR3, the DNA is TGCAGCGTTGTAGGAGGAGACAATGAGCAGTTCTTA.

This clonotype has only a few counts. The chain links TRBV9 to TRBJ2-1; 11 bases match TRBD2. The CDR3 runs to 15 residues. The V segment lost 3 bases and the J segment 9 bases; nucleotides outside the gene matches: 8. The germline gives CDR1 SGDLS, CDR2 YYNGEE. CDR3 DNA sequence: TGTGCCAGCAGCGGGAGTAGCGGGGGGGCCCCTGAGCAGTTCTTC. Translating gives CASSGSSGGAPEQFF.

The V and J genes are TRBV25-1 and TRBJ1-1, with TRBD1 identical over 7 bases. The germline V gene encodes CDR1 MGHDK and CDR2 SYGVNS. J lost 2 bases, V lost 2 bases, and 5 bases had no gene match. This CDR3 has 15 residues. CDR3 sequence reads: CASSEPTGPNTEAFF. CDR3 in DNA: TGTGCCAGCAGTGAACCGACAGGGCCTAACACTGAAGCTTTCTTT.